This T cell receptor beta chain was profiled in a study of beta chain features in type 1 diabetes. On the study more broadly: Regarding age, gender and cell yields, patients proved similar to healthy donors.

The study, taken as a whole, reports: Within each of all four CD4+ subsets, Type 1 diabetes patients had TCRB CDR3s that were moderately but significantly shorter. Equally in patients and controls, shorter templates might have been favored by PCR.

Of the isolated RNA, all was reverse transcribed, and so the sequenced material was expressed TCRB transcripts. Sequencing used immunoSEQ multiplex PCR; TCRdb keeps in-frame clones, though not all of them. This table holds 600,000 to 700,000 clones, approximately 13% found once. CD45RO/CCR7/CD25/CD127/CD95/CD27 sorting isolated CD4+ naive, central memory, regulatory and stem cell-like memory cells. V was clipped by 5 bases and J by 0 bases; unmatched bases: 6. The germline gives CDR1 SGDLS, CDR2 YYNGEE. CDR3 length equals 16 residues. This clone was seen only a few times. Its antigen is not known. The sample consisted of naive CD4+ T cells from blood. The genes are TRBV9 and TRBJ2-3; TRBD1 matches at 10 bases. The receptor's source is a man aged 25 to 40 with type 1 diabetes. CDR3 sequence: CASRGPGQGSTDTQYF. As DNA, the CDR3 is TGTGCCAGCAGAGGACCGGGACAGGGGAGCACAGATACGCAGTATTTT.